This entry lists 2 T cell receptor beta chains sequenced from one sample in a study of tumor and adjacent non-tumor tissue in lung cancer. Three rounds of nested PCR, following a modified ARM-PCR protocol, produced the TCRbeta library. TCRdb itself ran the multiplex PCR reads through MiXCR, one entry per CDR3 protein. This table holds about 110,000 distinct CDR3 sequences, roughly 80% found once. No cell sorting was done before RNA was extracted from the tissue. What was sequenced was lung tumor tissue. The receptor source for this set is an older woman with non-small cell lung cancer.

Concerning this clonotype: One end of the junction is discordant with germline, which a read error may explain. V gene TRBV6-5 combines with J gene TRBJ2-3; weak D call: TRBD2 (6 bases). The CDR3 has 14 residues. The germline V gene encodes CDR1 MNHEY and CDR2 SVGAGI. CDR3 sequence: CASRIAVSRDTQYF. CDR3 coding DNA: TGTGCCAGCAGAATAGCGGTTAGCAGAGATACGCAGTATTTT.

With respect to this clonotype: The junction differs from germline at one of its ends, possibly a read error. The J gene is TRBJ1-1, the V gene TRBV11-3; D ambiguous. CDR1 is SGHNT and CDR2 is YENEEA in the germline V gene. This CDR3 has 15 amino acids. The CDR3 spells CASSLDSGRGTESVF. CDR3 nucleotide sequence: TGTGCCAGCAGCTTAGATTCGGGGAGAGGCACTGAATCCGTCTTT. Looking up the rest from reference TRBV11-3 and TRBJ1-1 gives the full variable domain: EAGVVQSPRYKIIEKKQPVAFWCNPISGHNTLYWYLQNLGQGPELLIRYENEEAVDDSQLPKDRFSAERLKGVDSTLKIQPAELGDSAVYLCASSLDSGRGTESVFGQGTRLTVV.